This TCR beta chain was sequenced in a study of synovial regulatory T cells in juvenile arthritis (dated by TCRdb to the mid-2010s). For context, the study as a whole: Among the sequenced patients, three were classified as therapy-naive, methotrexate plus infliximab was given to one, methotrexate was given to about 6, and treatment information was unavailable for one. The study compared TCRbeta CDR3 repertoires of blood iaTreg cells, other blood Treg cells and synovial fluid Treg cells from matched patient samples. Effector T cell subsets were also sequenced in the study cohort for comparisons, but only blood and synovial fluid Treg cells are covered by the Treg dataset alone. TCR repertoire comparisons included Treg and Teff subsets from approximately eleven JIA patients with active disease. Points the paper makes about the study in general: Across patients, iaTreg TCR repertoires were largely private and overlapped partially with synovial Teff repertoires and blood CPL repertoires. TCR diversity was lower in blood iaTreg cells than in other blood Treg cells, which is consistent with antigen-driven expansion. Synovial Treg cells shared more CDR3 sequences with iaTreg cells than with other blood Treg cells, and Chao-Jaccard similarity confirmed that synovial Treg cells were more closely related to iaTreg cells.

CDR3 length: 13 amino acids, cysteine to phenylalanine. DNA is not on record. CDR1 SEHNR and CDR2 FQNEAQ were looked up in the germline V gene (reference sequence). In the case of this clone: The specificity of this receptor is unknown.

The library was generated by the immunoSEQ multiplex PCR assay. Adaptive Biotechnologies carried out the TCRbeta CDR3 sequencing. The authors processed their data as follows. Repertoire similarity was assessed with the Chao-modified Jaccard index and with the median clonotype overlap from 200 random subsamples of equal sample size. Similarity analyses were performed using either productive nucleotide sequences or in silico-translated amino acid sequences. Hierarchical clustering with single linkage and t-SNE based on Chao-modified Jaccard distances were used to compare repertoires. Repertoire diversity was measured with the Renyi index after sample size normalisation across a range of alpha values. The immuneACCESS repertoire file appears here via TCRdb, limited to in-frame rearrangements. These files lack a portion of the clones; in checked studies, under half of the deficit traces to unresolved V genes, and the cause of the others is not known. The V and J calls and clone size were taken over from that table, and D and trimming were inferred from the DNA. The table for this sample shows 9,500 to 10,000 clones. The top ten clonotypes cover 1.7% of the sample.

HLA-DR+ Treg cells were designated as iaTreg cells, which were found to be more frequent in NO ID than ID patients at Tend and were hypothesised to expand during inflammation. The donors for the TCR repertoire analysis were approximately eleven juvenile idiopathic arthritis patients with active disease who had not reached inactive disease, of whom 3 were polyarticular and 8 were oligoarticular. A median age of approximately 10 years (range about 2.4-22.9) and a median disease duration of about 7 years (range 0.2-19.1) were recorded for the TCR-sequenced patients. Samples for TCR repertoire analysis came from two centres in Italy. Peripheral blood mononuclear cells were separated using a Histopaque-1077 density gradient and frozen in approximately 90% FCS with about 10% DMSO.

The V and J segments used are TRBV7-9 and TRBJ1-1; TCRdb selects TRBD1, and the lack of DNA leaves this call unchecked. The sequenced material came from Treg cells from blood. In light of the paper, this sample's cell subset or site label describes: HLA-DR+ inflammation-associated blood Treg cells. This clonotype originated in a donor under 30 with juvenile idiopathic arthritis. The CDR3 is CASRGQPNTEAFF.